The sequence of this T cell receptor (beta chain) was determined in a study of spatial heterogeneity in lung cancer. Across the whole study: Raw-read counts averaged over ten per unique TCR and UMI combination. Overall study results and limits: Coverage of tumor T cells was estimated at 6% to 8% for alpha chains and 12% to 15% for beta chains. Tumoral mutation counts were tracked by counts of expanded intratumoral alpha and beta TCRs.

A word on this clonotype: Its specificity is unknown.

TCRdb analysed the 5' RACE reads with MiXCR anew, one entry per CDR3 protein. Here the sample spans 23,000 or so distinct CDR3 sequences, around 6.6% being singletons. Time point indicated: sample taken at primary tumor resection. The donors, around 71 patients with untreated early-stage non-small cell lung cancer, provided the samples. The sequenced material consisted of unsorted whole RNA from tumor, nontumor lung or frozen PBMC. The CDR3 is 14 residues long. Between the trimmed V and J ends, which lost 8 bases and 4 bases, there was a span of 17 bases. In germline, CDR1 is MDHEN, CDR2 SYDVKM. The TCR sequence derives from a male donor with early-stage non-small cell lung cancer. The sample consisted of lung tumor tissue, taken at surgery. The chain employs TRBV28 and TRBJ2-5; D possibly corresponds to TRBD2 (5 bases). The CDR3 DNA is TGTGCCAGCTGTACCCGGACCCGGGGAGAGACCCAGTACTTC. This encodes CASCTRTRGETQYF.